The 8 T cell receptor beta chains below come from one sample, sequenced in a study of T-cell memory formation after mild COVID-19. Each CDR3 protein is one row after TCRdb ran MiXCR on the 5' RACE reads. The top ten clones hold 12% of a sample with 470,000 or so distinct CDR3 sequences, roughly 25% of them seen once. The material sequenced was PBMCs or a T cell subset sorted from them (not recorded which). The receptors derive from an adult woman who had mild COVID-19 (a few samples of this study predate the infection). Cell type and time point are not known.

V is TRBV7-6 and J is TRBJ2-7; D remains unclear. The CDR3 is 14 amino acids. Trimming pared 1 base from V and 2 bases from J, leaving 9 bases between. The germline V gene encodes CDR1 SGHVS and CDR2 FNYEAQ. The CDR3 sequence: CASSLGHQAYEQYF. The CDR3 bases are TGTGCCAGCAGCTTAGGGCATCAGGCCTACGAGCAGTACTTC.

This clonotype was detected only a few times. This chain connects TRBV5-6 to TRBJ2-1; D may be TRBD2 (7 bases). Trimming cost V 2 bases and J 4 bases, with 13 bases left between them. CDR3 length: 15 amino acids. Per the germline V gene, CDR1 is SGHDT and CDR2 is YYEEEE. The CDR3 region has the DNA TGTGCCAGCAGCTTTCGGGGGGCAAGTTACAATGAGCAGTTCTTC. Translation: CASSFRGASYNEQFF.

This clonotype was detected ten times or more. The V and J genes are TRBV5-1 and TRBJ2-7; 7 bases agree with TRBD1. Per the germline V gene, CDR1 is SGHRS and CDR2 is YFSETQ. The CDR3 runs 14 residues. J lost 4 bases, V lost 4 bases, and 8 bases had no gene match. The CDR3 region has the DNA TGCGCCAGCAGCCACGGACAGGCGGCGTACGAGCAGTACTTC. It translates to CASSHGQAAYEQYF. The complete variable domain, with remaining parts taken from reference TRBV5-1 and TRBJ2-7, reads KAGVTQTPRYLIKTRGQQVTLSCSPISGHRSVSWYQQTPGQGLQFLFEYFSETQRNKGNFPGRFSGRQFSNSRSEMNVSTLELGDSALYLCASSHGQAAYEQYFGPGTRLTVT.

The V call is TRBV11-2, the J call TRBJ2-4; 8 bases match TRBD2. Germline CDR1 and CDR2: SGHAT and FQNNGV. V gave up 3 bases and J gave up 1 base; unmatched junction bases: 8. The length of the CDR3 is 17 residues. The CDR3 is CASSFLGPGGAKNIQYF. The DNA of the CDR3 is TGTGCCAGCAGCTTCTTAGGACCGGGAGGGGCCAAAAACATTCAGTACTTC.

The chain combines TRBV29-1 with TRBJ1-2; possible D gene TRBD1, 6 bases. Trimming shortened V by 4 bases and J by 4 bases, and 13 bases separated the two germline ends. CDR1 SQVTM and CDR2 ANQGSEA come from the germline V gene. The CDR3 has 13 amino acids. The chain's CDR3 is CSVGERGAYGYTF. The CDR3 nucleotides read TGCAGCGTTGGTGAGAGGGGGGCCTATGGCTACACCTTC.

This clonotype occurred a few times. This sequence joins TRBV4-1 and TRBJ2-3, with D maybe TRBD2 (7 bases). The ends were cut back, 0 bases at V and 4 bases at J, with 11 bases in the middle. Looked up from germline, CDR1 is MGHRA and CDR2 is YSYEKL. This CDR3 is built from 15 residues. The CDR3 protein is CASSQEWGGPDTQYF. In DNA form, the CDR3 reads TGCGCCAGCAGCCAAGAATGGGGGGGGCCAGATACGCAGTATTTT.

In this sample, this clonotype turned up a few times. CDR3 DNA sequence: TGTGCCAGCAGCTTAGGACTGATGAGCTCGAACACCGGGGAGCTGTTTTTT. Protein product: CASSLGLMSSNTGELFF. This rearrangement joins TRBV7-9 to TRBJ2-2; D unresolved. Germline V gene sequence: CDR1 SEHNR, CDR2 FQNEAQ (reference sequence). The CDR3 sequence is 17 residues long. V was clipped by 1 base and J by 0 bases, with 12 bases between them.

The DNA for the CDR3 is TGTGCCACCAGTGATTTGGTACGGACAGGGCGCCACTATGGCTACACCTTC. It codes for CATSDLVRTGRHYGYTF. The V call is TRBV24-1, the J call TRBJ1-2; 8 bases are shared with TRBD1. V lost 0 bases, J lost 3 bases, and 8 bases stayed unmatched. Germline V lookup: CDR1 KGHDR, CDR2 SFDVKD. CDR3 length: 17 amino acids.